This T cell receptor beta chain was captured in a study of T cells in Graves' hyperthyroidism and ophthalmopathy. Study results and caveats: The model predicted ophthalmopathy a median approximately six months before onset. Blood samples included most of the expanded thyroid clonotypes exceeding 0.001.

Trimming took 5 bases from V and 0 from J; bases not matched to a gene: 4. Germline V gene lookup returns CDR1 SQVTM and CDR2 ANQGSEA. The CDR3 consists of 13 residues. TCR beta CDR3 region amplification was performed from RNA transcripts. The TCR CDR3 was amplified in a first-round RT-PCR using the HTBI primer set. TCRdb used MiXCR to reprocess the multiplex PCR reads, holding one entry per CDR3 protein. The table includes 350,000 to 400,000 distinct CDR3 sequences, approximately 20% detected once. This clonotype was detected many times. Its cognate antigen is unknown. This TCR derives from a woman aged 18-29 years with Graves' hyperthyroidism. The chain joins TRBV29-1 to TRBJ2-7; TRBD2 matches at 7 bases. Sequencing was performed on blood. CDR3 residues: CSVSPGGSYEQYF. The CDR3 DNA follows: TGCAGCGTTTCCCCGGGAGGCTCCTACGAGCAGTACTTC.